This is a list of T cell receptor beta chains from one sample in a study of T-cell reconstitution after alpha-beta-depleted transplantation in children. TCRdb processed the PCR reads anew with MiXCR; each CDR3 protein has one entry. Among about 980,000 distinct CDR3 sequences, roughly 31% were seen once, and the ten largest hold 28%. This specimen was PBMCs, mostly from graft donor cells, taken 360 days after TCRalphabeta/CD19-depleted stem cell transplant. These receptors all stem from a boy under two years old who had a stem cell transplant for SCID, so the T cells may come from the graft donor. The CDR3 runs from the conserved cysteine through the conserved F or W. The D gene is left open where the match is weak. Clone sizes are given selectively: once, few, many, or a class where the clone is expanded.

v_call	clone_size	j_call	d_call	cdr3_aa	cdr3_nt
TRBV6-2/TRBV6-3	few	TRBJ2-7	-	CASKGETYEQYF	TGTGCCAGCAAAGGCGAGACCTACGAGCAGTACTTC
TRBV2	-	TRBJ2-6	TRBD1	CASSSGGPLSGANVLTF	TGTGCCAGCAGTTCAGGGGGACCCCTCTCTGGGGCCAACGTCCTGACTTTC
TRBV20-1	-	TRBJ2-3	-	CSVVKPTDTQYF	TGCAGTGTAGTAAAGCCCACAGATACGCAGTATTTT
TRBV12-3/TRBV12-4	once	TRBJ2-1	TRBD1	CAAGQGAGEQFF	TGTGCCGCCGGACAGGGGGCCGGTGAGCAGTTCTTC
TRBV29-1	-	TRBJ1-4	-	CSVEGEANEKLFF	TGCAGCGTTGAGGGGGAAGCTAATGAAAAACTGTTTTTT
TRBV7-6	-	TRBJ2-1	TRBD2	CASSHSTLAGAHEQFF	TGTGCCAGCAGTCATAGTACTCTAGCGGGGGCCCATGAGCAGTTCTTC
TRBV6-5	-	TRBJ2-7	-	CASSLVVGGEQYF	TGTGCCAGCAGTTTAGTGGTCGGGGGCGAGCAGTACTTC
TRBV27	few	TRBJ2-7	-	CASSLRESRGEQYF	TGTGCCAGCAGTTTAAGGGAGTCACGGGGCGAGCAGTACTTC
TRBV11-1	-	TRBJ2-3	-	CASSLEGGLADTQYF	TGTGCCAGCAGCTTAGAGGGGGGTCTCGCAGATACGCAGTATTTT
TRBV9	few	TRBJ2-1	-	CASSVAGGNNEQFF	TGTGCCAGCAGCGTAGCTGGAGGGAACAATGAGCAGTTCTTC
TRBV18	-	TRBJ2-3	-	CASSQVEGFVDTQYF	TGTGCCAGCTCACAAGTTGAGGGATTTGTTGATACGCAGTATTTT
TRBV12-3/TRBV12-4	-	TRBJ2-1	TRBD1	CASTDRESEQFF	TGTGCCAGTACCGACAGGGAAAGTGAGCAGTTCTTC
TRBV24-1	few	TRBJ1-5	-	CATSDYTGSQPQHF	TGTGCCACCAGTGATTACACAGGGAGTCAGCCCCAGCATTTT
TRBV7-8	few	TRBJ1-5	TRBD1	CASSRGRPRGMDQPQHF	TGTGCCAGCAGCAGAGGACGGCCCAGGGGGATGGATCAGCCCCAGCATTTT
TRBV7-9	-	TRBJ2-7	TRBD1	CASSYGTGIFYEQYF	TGTGCCAGCAGCTACGGGACAGGGATATTCTACGAGCAGTACTTC
TRBV20-1	few	TRBJ2-3	-	CSVSKILTDTQYF	TGCAGTGTTTCTAAGATCCTCACAGATACGCAGTATTTT
TRBV4-2	-	TRBJ2-1	TRBD2	CASSQDLQAGAYNEQFF	TGTGCCAGCAGCCAAGATCTTCAAGCGGGGGCCTACAATGAGCAGTTCTTC
TRBV2	-	TRBJ2-1	-	CASRGVSNEQFF	TGTGCCAGCAGGGGAGTTAGTAATGAGCAGTTCTTC
TRBV6-1	-	TRBJ1-5	TRBD1	CASRLGQGDQPQHF	TGTGCCAGCAGACTGGGACAGGGGGATCAGCCCCAGCATTTT
TRBV2	few	TRBJ2-7	-	CAITTTGRPYEQYF	TGTGCCATTACTACGACAGGCCGACCCTACGAGCAGTACTTC
TRBV5-1	few	TRBJ1-5	-	CASSLQGEYNQPQHF	TGCGCCAGCAGCTTGCAAGGGGAGTACAATCAGCCCCAGCATTTT
TRBV19	-	TRBJ2-1	TRBD1	CASSIGGQYNEQFF	TGTGCCAGTAGTATTGGGGGACAGTACAATGAGCAGTTCTTC
TRBV7-9	few	TRBJ2-7	-	CASRPDEAYEQYF	TGTGCCAGCAGGCCGGACGAAGCCTACGAGCAGTACTTC
TRBV5-1	few	TRBJ2-5	TRBD1	CASSSDRDETQYF	TGCGCCAGCAGCTCGGACAGGGATGAGACCCAGTACTTC
TRBV12-3/TRBV12-4	few	TRBJ2-7	-	CASSPPDKHYEQYF	TGTGCCAGCAGTCCCCCTGACAAGCACTACGAGCAGTACTTC
TRBV12-3/TRBV12-4	few	TRBJ1-5	-	CASSLQVRGNQPQHF	TGTGCCAGCAGTTTACAGGTTCGCGGCAATCAGCCCCAGCATTTT
TRBV6-5	-	TRBJ1-2	-	CASSYSIREHGYTF	TGTGCCAGCAGTTACTCGATCCGGGAACATGGCTACACCTTC
TRBV2	few	TRBJ2-3	TRBD1	CASKYTWGQLSGTDTQYF	TGTGCCAGCAAGTACACCTGGGGACAGCTTTCGGGCACAGATACGCAGTATTTT
TRBV7-9	-	TRBJ2-2	-	CASSASRQALSGELFF	TGTGCCAGCAGCGCTTCCCGACAGGCGTTATCCGGGGAGCTGTTTTTT
TRBV7-3	few	TRBJ1-1	TRBD1	CASSLTGNANTEAFF	TGTGCCAGCAGCTTGACAGGGAACGCGAACACTGAAGCTTTCTTT
TRBV12-3/TRBV12-4	once	TRBJ2-7	-	CASSLDRIHYEQYF	TGTGCCAGCTCACTGGACCGAATTCACTACGAGCAGTACTTC
TRBV27	few	TRBJ2-7	-	CASSFWQGDEQYF	TGTGCCAGCAGTTTCTGGCAGGGTGACGAGCAGTACTTC
TRBV5-1	-	TRBJ2-7	-	CASSLAAGDEQYF	TGCGCCAGCAGCTTGGCGGCAGGAGACGAGCAGTACTTC
TRBV10-3	-	TRBJ2-3	TRBD1	CATRTGEGTDTQYF	TGTGCCACGCGGACAGGGGAAGGCACAGATACGCAGTATTTT
TRBV4-1	few	TRBJ2-1	-	CASSQDPRGAMGEQFF	TGCGCCAGCAGCCAAGATCCCAGGGGGGCAATGGGTGAGCAGTTCTTC
TRBV20-1	-	TRBJ2-3	TRBD2	CSAELAGGYTDTQYF	TGCAGTGCTGAACTAGCGGGGGGATACACAGATACGCAGTATTTT
TRBV5-5	-	TRBJ2-1	TRBD2	CASSLAPGRSEQFF	TGTGCCAGCAGCTTGGCTCCCGGGAGGTCTGAGCAGTTCTTC
TRBV4-1	-	TRBJ2-7	-	CASSQNTGSRYEQYF	TGCGCCAGCAGCCAGAACACAGGGTCTCGGTACGAGCAGTACTTC
TRBV10-3	-	TRBJ2-1	-	CAISASGDGNEQFF	TGTGCCATCAGTGCGTCCGGGGATGGCAATGAGCAGTTCTTC
TRBV5-1	-	TRBJ2-3	-	CASSLGGFNTQYF	TGCGCCAGCAGCTTGGGGGGGTTTAATACGCAGTATTTT